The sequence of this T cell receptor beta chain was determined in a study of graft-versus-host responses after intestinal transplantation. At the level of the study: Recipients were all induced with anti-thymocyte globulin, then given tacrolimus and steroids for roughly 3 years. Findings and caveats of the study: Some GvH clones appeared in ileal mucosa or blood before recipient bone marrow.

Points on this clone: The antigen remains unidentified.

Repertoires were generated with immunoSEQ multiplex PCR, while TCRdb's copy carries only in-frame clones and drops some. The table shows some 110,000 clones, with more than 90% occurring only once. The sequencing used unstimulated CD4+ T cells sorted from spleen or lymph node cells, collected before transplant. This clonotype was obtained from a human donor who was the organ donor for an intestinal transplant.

The CDR3 spells CASSLNRNSNQPQHF. In DNA form, the CDR3 reads TGTGCCAGCAGCTTAAATCGTAATAGCAATCAGCCCCAGCATTTT. J is TRBJ1-5 and V is TRBV7-2; D not certain. Per the germline V gene, CDR1 is SGHTA and CDR2 is FQGNSA. V gave up 2 bases and J gave up 0 bases, with 8 bases separating them. CDR3 length equals 15 residues.